What follows are 32 T cell receptor beta chains derived from one specimen sequenced in a study of technical replicates of blood from a handful of donors. Here immunoSEQ multiplex PCR was the method, and the copy in TCRdb shows in-frame clones only, minus some. The sample shows 14,000 or so clones, about four fifths of them seen only once. The sequenced material came from PBMCs. All receptors derive from a human donor in good health.

This clone has more than one count but fewer than ten. V usage is TRBV30 and J usage is TRBJ1-4; D is unresolved. Germline lookup yields CDR1 GTSNPN and CDR2 SVGIG (reference sequence). The CDR3 is 14 residues long. Trimming left V 3 bases short and J 3 bases short, with 11 bases between. CDR3 sequence reads: CAWSPSSANEKLFF. The CDR3 DNA reads as TGTGCCTGGAGCCCCTCCTCGGCTAATGAAAAACTGTTTTTT.

The chain carries TRBV2 and TRBJ2-2; TRBD2 agrees at 7 bases. CDR1 is SNHLY, CDR2 FYNNEI, per germline. V trimming: 6 bases; J trimming: 5 bases; junction bases outside the gene matches: 6. The CDR3 length is 14 residues. The CDR3 DNA follows: TGTGCCAGCAGGATGGGGGGGGGAACCGGGGAGCTGTTTTTT. Amino acid sequence: CASRMGGGTGELFF.

The chain employs TRBV2 and TRBJ1-1; possibly TRBD1 for D (5 bases). The CDR3 length is 13 residues. The ends were cut back, 8 bases at V and 2 bases at J, with 12 bases in the middle. CDR1 and CDR2 (germline): SNHLY, FYNNEI. In DNA form, the CDR3 reads TGTGCCAGCCACAGGACACAAAACACTGAAGCTTTCTTT. Translation gives CASHRTQNTEAFF.

This sequence joins TRBV19 and TRBJ2-6, with 9 bases lining up with TRBD1. The trim removed 6 bases at V and 0 bases at J, leaving 6 bases unmatched. This CDR3 has 17 residues. CDR1 and CDR2 from the germline V gene are LNHDA and SQIVND (reference sequence). DNA of the CDR3: TGTGCCAGTAGCACCGGGACAGGGAGCTCTGGGGCCAACGTCCTGACTTTC. As protein: CASSTGTGSSGANVLTF. The full variable domain, in which reference TRBV19 and TRBJ2-6 provide the parts outside the CDR3, is DGGITQSPKYLFRKEGQNVTLSCEQNLNHDAMYWYRQDPGQGLRLIYYSQIVNDFQKGDIAEGYSVSREKKESFPLTVTSAQKNPTAFYLCASSTGTGSSGANVLTFGAGSRLTVL.

V gene TRBV5-1 combines with J gene TRBJ2-7; D is possibly TRBD1 (6 bases). V shed 4 bases and J shed 3 bases, with 14 bases lying between them. CDR1 is SGHRS and CDR2 is YFSETQ in the germline V gene. CDR3 length: 14 amino acids. CDR3 DNA sequence: TGCGCCAGCAGCGCCGGACAGTTAGGCTACGAGCAGTACTTC. Translating gives CASSAGQLGYEQYF.

The chain recombines TRBV2 with TRBJ1-2; D is possibly TRBD1 (5 bases). The V gene's germline CDR1 is SNHLY and CDR2 FYNNEI. V dropped 6 bases and J dropped 0 bases, with 11 bases sitting between them. The CDR3 spans 14 residues. The CDR3: CASSGQGANYGYTF. DNA for the CDR3: TGTGCCAGCAGCGGTCAGGGTGCTAACTATGGCTACACCTTC.

The gene calls are TRBV10-3 and TRBJ2-7; 9 nucleotides agree with TRBD1. Unmatched junction bases numbered 5, after V lost 7 bases and J lost 1 base. The CDR3 is 14 residues long. In germline, CDR1 is ENHRY, CDR2 SYGVKD. The CDR3 reads CAITGGTGSYEQYF. The CDR3 DNA follows: TGTGCCATCACCGGAGGGACAGGGTCCTACGAGCAGTACTTC.

The gene calls are TRBV5-1 and TRBJ2-3, with D possibly matching TRBD2 (6 bases). The ends were cut back, 7 bases at V and 5 bases at J, with 17 bases in the middle. CDR3 length: 14 amino acids. Germline V lookup: CDR1 SGHRS, CDR2 YFSETQ. CDR3 coding DNA: TGCGCCAGCCGGATAGGCCCAGCGGGAGATACGCAGTATTTT. Translating it yields CASRIGPAGDTQYF.

The chain employs TRBV19 and TRBJ2-6, with TRBD1 as a possible D gene (6 bases). The CDR3 has 14 amino acids. Trimming removed 4 bases from V and 2 bases from J, with 6 bases in between. Germline lookup yields CDR1 LNHDA and CDR2 SQIVND (reference sequence). The chain's CDR3 is CASSNRAGANVLTF. The DNA of the CDR3 is TGTGCCAGTAGTAACAGGGCTGGGGCCAACGTCCTGACTTTC.

J is TRBJ1-3 and V is TRBV5-4; 7 nucleotides match TRBD1. Germline CDR1 reads SGHNT; CDR2 reads YYREEE (reference sequence). The CDR3 length is 14 residues. Trimming removed 4 bases from V and 4 bases from J; junction bases left unmatched: 5. CDR3 in DNA: TGTGCCAGCAGCCGGGACAGCGCGGGAAACACCATATATTTT. It translates to CASSRDSAGNTIYF.

On this clone itself: The junction departs from the called germline gene at one end, perhaps through a read error. The chain joins TRBV19 to TRBJ1-2; tentative D call: TRBD1 (5 bases). Germline V gene sequence: CDR1 LNHDA, CDR2 SQIVND (reference sequence). The CDR3 spans 13 residues. CDR3 residues: CAGRSQGNSGYTF. In nucleotides, the CDR3 is TGTGCCGGAAGAAGCCAGGGAAACTCTGGCTACACCTTC.

The chain employs TRBV29-1 and TRBJ1-2; D call uncertain. Germline V gives CDR1 SQVTM, CDR2 ANQGSEA. The CDR3 contains 13 residues. Trimming took off 4 bases at V and 3 bases at J, with 12 bases between the two ends. The CDR3 loop is CSVGVLTDYGYTF. CDR3 nucleotide sequence: TGCAGCGTTGGGGTCCTAACAGACTATGGCTACACCTTC.

V is TRBV19 and J is TRBJ2-2, with D possibly TRBD2 on 5 matching bases. There are 16 residues in the CDR3. V gave up 7 bases and J gave up 6 bases, with 21 bases separating them. The germline V gene has CDR1 LNHDA and CDR2 SQIVND (reference sequence). CDR3 sequence reads: CASTPPSGKVAGELFF. CDR3 in DNA: TGTGCCAGTACCCCCCCCTCGGGGAAGGTAGCCGGGGAGCTGTTTTTT. Based on the CDR3 plus reference TRBV19 and TRBJ2-2, the full variable domain is DGGITQSPKYLFRKEGQNVTLSCEQNLNHDAMYWYRQDPGQGLRLIYYSQIVNDFQKGDIAEGYSVSREKKESFPLTVTSAQKNPTAFYLCASTPPSGKVAGELFFGEGSRLTVL.

V gene TRBV4-1 combines with J gene TRBJ2-1, with TRBD2 matching over 14 bases. The CDR3 runs 15 residues. In germline, CDR1 is MGHRA, CDR2 YSYEKL. V lost 3 bases and J lost 7; bases outside the gene matches: 2. CDR3 bases: TGCGCCAGCAGCCAGACTAGCGGGAGGGGGAATGAGCAGTTCTTC. Its protein product is CASSQTSGRGNEQFF.

There are a few counts of this clone. The chain combines TRBV7-3 with TRBJ2-3, with D hard to call. V lost 5 bases to trimming and J lost 2 bases, with 8 bases between them. The CDR3 covers 13 residues. CDR1 is SGHTA and CDR2 is FQGTGA in the germline V gene. CDR3 DNA: TGTGCCAGCAGCCCTTCTTCCACAGATACGCAGTATTTT. This translates into CASSPSSTDTQYF.

V usage is TRBV29-1 and J usage is TRBJ2-1, with 11 bases that match TRBD2. There are 15 residues in the CDR3. The germline CDR1 and CDR2 sequences are SQVTM and ANQGSEA. V was pared by 4 bases and J by 4 bases, with 6 bases of the junction left unmatched. CDR3 bases: TGCAGCGTTGTAAACGGGACTAGCGGTTACAATGAGCAGTTCTTC. It is translated as CSVVNGTSGYNEQFF.

The chain is built from TRBV6-6 and TRBJ2-1; TRBD2 is a possible D gene (5 bases). Trimming stripped 6 bases from V and 5 bases from J, with 11 bases between. This CDR3 is 13 amino acids long. Germline V gives CDR1 MNHNY, CDR2 SVGAGI (reference sequence). CDR3 loop: CASSRPEDNEQFF. Written as DNA, the CDR3 is TGTGCCAGCAGCAGGCCGGAGGACAATGAGCAGTTCTTC.

The chain joins TRBV10-3 to TRBJ1-1; 8 nucleotides line up with TRBD1. Trimming at V came to 6 bases and at J to 1 base, leaving 1 base not matched to a gene. This CDR3 has 13 residues. Germline lookup yields CDR1 ENHRY and CDR2 SYGVKD. CDR3 region: CAISDRGNTEAFF. DNA for the CDR3: TGTGCCATCAGCGACAGGGGGAACACTGAAGCTTTCTTT.

The chain couples TRBV5-5 to TRBJ2-7, with 10 bases that match TRBD2. From germline, CDR1 is SGHKS and CDR2 YYEKEE (reference sequence). Trimming at V came to 4 bases and at J to 6 bases, leaving 13 bases not matched to a gene. The CDR3 length is 16 residues. CDR3 region: CASSQKAGGPVPEQYF. The CDR3 coding sequence is TGTGCCAGCAGCCAAAAAGCGGGAGGGCCTGTTCCCGAGCAGTACTTC.

The rearrangement uses TRBV18 and TRBJ2-7, with TRBD1 identical over 10 bases. Germline CDR1 and CDR2: KGHSH and LQKENI. The J segment lost 0 bases and the V segment lost 5 bases, leaving 4 bases of the junction unmatched. The CDR3 length is 15 residues. The CDR3 bases are TGTGCCAGCTCATTACGGACAGGGGGCTCCTACGAGCAGTACTTC. Protein sequence: CASSLRTGGSYEQYF. The variable domain in full, with the rest retrieved from reference TRBV18 and TRBJ2-7, is NAGVMQNPRHLVRRRGQEARLRCSPMKGHSHVYWYRQLPEEGLKFMVYLQKENIIDESGMPKERFSAEFPKEGPSILRIQQVVRGDSAAYFCASSLRTGGSYEQYFGPGTRLTVT.

The chain links TRBV19 to TRBJ2-6; tentative D call: TRBD1 (5 bases). Trimming took off 4 bases at V and 0 bases at J, with 19 bases between the two ends. The CDR3 spans 19 residues. From germline, CDR1 is LNHDA and CDR2 SQIVND (reference sequence). The CDR3 region has the DNA TGTGCCAGTAGTAGCGGAAGACAGATTCTTCTCTCTGGGGCCAACGTCCTGACTTTC. Its protein product is CASSSGRQILLSGANVLTF.

V usage is TRBV5-1 and J usage is TRBJ1-2; the D is unclear. V dropped 3 bases and J dropped 0 bases, with 30 bases sitting between them. Per the germline V gene, CDR1 is SGHRS and CDR2 is YFSETQ. The CDR3 runs 21 residues. Written as DNA, the CDR3 is TGCGCCAGCAGCTCGGGAGGGATTTCTCCGCTCTTAGCGAAAGCTAACTATGGCTACACCTTC. It translates to CASSSGGISPLLAKANYGYTF.

This sequence joins TRBV6-5 and TRBJ1-1; TRBD1 agrees at 10 bases. CDR1 is MNHEY, CDR2 SVGAGI, per germline. V lost 2 bases to trimming and J lost 7 bases; unmatched junction nucleotides: 7. The CDR3 consists of 15 residues. The CDR3 DNA sequence: TGTGCCAGCAGTTACAAGGGACAGGGGATTAGTGAAGCTTTCTTT. As protein: CASSYKGQGISEAFF.

The chain links TRBV28 to TRBJ2-7; possibly TRBD2 for D (5 bases). V dropped 6 bases and J dropped 2 bases, with 17 bases sitting between them. This CDR3 has 15 amino acids. Germline V gene data show CDR1 as MDHEN and CDR2 as SYDVKM. In DNA, the CDR3 is TGTGCCAGCAGCCCGATGGGAGCCGGAACCTACGAGCAGTACTTC. This gives the protein CASSPMGAGTYEQYF.

V and J are TRBV27 and TRBJ2-7, with a tentative D call TRBD1 (6 bases). The length of the CDR3 is 14 residues. V was clipped by 3 bases and J by 3 bases, with 12 bases between them. CDR1 MNHEY and CDR2 SMNVEV come from the germline V gene (reference sequence). CDR3 in amino acids: CASSLREGGYEQYF. The CDR3 DNA reads TGTGCCAGCAGTTTGAGGGAAGGGGGCTACGAGCAGTACTTC.

This clone was detected a few times. This sequence joins TRBV25-1 and TRBJ1-2, with D unresolved. V was shortened by 2 bases and J by 7 bases, with 14 bases between the two germline ends. The CDR3 sequence is 14 residues long. Germline CDR1 MGHDK, CDR2 SYGVNS. CDR3 amino acids: CASSEREVRSGYTF. The DNA for the CDR3 is TGTGCCAGCAGTGAACGCGAGGTACGTTCTGGCTACACCTTC.

This chain links TRBV6-1 with TRBJ2-2, with 8 positions matching TRBD2. The CDR3 is made up of 14 amino acids. V lost 10 bases and J lost 3; bases outside the gene matches: 7. The V gene's germline CDR1 is MNHNS and CDR2 SASEGT. The CDR3 loop reads CATARAGDTGELFF. In DNA, the CDR3 is TGTGCCACCGCCAGAGCGGGAGACACCGGGGAGCTGTTTTTT.

The chain is built from TRBV28 and TRBJ1-2, with D perhaps TRBD1 (6 bases). The germline V gene encodes CDR1 MDHEN and CDR2 SYDVKM. V dropped 5 bases and J dropped 3 bases, with 16 bases sitting between them. This CDR3 spans 15 amino acids. The CDR3 nucleotides read TGTGCCAGCAGTCCCCCCGACAGGTCCGACTATGGCTACACCTTC. As protein: CASSPPDRSDYGYTF.

The J gene is TRBJ1-1, the V gene TRBV4-2; 10 bases match TRBD1. Looked up from germline, CDR1 is LGHNA and CDR2 is YNFKEQ. The CDR3 has 14 residues. V was pared by 3 bases and J by 5 bases, with 3 bases of the junction left unmatched. CDR3 sequence reads: CASSQDRGGTEAFF. DNA for the CDR3: TGTGCCAGCAGCCAGGACAGGGGGGGGACTGAAGCTTTCTTT.

This clone was seen only a few times. J is TRBJ2-1 and V is TRBV5-1, with D tentatively TRBD2 (6 bases). The CDR3 length is 15 residues. Germline-derived CDR1 and CDR2 are SGHRS and YFSETQ. Trimming left V 1 base short and J 7 bases short, with 15 bases between. The CDR3 DNA is TGCGCCAGCAGCTTGCCGGGAGAGTCTCGGAATGAGCAGTTCTTC. It specifies CASSLPGESRNEQFF.

This chain uses TRBV27 with TRBJ2-7, with 9 bases lining up with TRBD1. The V and J ends lost 7 bases and 7 bases, in that order; junction bases with no gene match: 11. The CDR3 is 14 amino acids. Germline CDR1 and CDR2: MNHEY and SMNVEV (reference sequence). CDR3 in amino acids: CASTSGQGSGEQYF. The CDR3 DNA is TGTGCCAGCACTTCGGGACAGGGCTCTGGGGAGCAGTACTTC.

The V gene is TRBV7-8, the J gene TRBJ2-1; a possible D gene is TRBD2 (5 bases). With 3 bases removed from V and 0 bases from J, the gap between germline ends came to 12 bases. The CDR3 spans 16 residues. The germline gives CDR1 SGHVS, CDR2 FQNEAQ. CDR3 nucleotides: TGTGCCAGCAGCTTTGTTGGGAGAGACTCCTACAATGAGCAGTTCTTC. Translation gives CASSFVGRDSYNEQFF.